In this sample, the clone carrying this T cell receptor beta chain turned up a few times. What it binds is not known. Sequencing was performed with immunoSEQ multiplex PCR; in TCRdb, only in-frame clones are kept and a portion is missing. The sample lists over 95,000 clones; 58% were seen once. The data stem from a study of cytotoxic CD8 clonotypes in ibrutinib-treated CLL. Study-level background: The study included 11 relapsed/refractory and under 16 treatment-naive patients; 17 had IGHV unmutated disease.

In germline, CDR1 is SGHDN, CDR2 FVKESK. The CDR3 sequence is 15 residues long. Trimming pared 6 bases from V and 4 bases from J, leaving 16 bases between. Study findings and constraints: Treatment saw public clonotypes, which were uncommon, either contract or stay stable. Starting clonality was above that of age-matched healthy donors and tracked circulating CD8+ T-cell counts.

Sample: PBMCs, taken after 24 months of ibrutinib treatment. This clonotype was sampled from a human donor with chronic lymphocytic leukemia. The rearrangement joins TRBV14 to TRBJ1-3, with D unclear. The CDR3 bases are TGTGCCAGCAGTCCTGCGGGGAAGGAAGGAAACACCATATATTTT. This encodes CASSPAGKEGNTIYF.